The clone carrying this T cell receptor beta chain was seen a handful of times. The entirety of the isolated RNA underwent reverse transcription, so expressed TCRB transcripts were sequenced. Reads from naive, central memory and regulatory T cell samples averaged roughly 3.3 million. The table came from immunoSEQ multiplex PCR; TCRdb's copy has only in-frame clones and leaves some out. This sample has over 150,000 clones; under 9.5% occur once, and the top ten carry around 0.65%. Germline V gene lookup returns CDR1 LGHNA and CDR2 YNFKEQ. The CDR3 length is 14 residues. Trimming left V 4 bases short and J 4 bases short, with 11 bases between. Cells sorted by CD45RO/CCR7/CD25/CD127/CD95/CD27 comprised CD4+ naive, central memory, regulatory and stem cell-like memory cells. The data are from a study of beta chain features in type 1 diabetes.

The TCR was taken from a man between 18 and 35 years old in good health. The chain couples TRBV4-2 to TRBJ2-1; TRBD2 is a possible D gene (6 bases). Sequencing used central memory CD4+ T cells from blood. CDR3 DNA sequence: TGTGCCAGCAGCCCCCGGGACTCTTACAATGAGCAGTTCTTC. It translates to CASSPRDSYNEQFF.